This TCR beta chain was recorded in a study of neurological immune-mediated disorders (dated by TCRdb to the late 2010s). At the level of the whole study: Peripheral blood TCR-beta repertoires from HTLV-I-associated myelopathy (HAM/TSP) patients, multiple sclerosis patients and healthy controls were compared by UMI-based sequencing. The cohort comprised 68 subjects: 15 or so HAM/TSP patients, around 35 multiple sclerosis patients and 20 or so healthy controls. Longitudinal samples, technical triplicates and paired sorted CD4+ and CD8+ T-cell subsets, alongside PBMC samples, were included among the approximately 98 TCR-beta libraries. Each longitudinal HAM/TSP and healthy donor was sampled at 3 time-points spaced at roughly 3-40 month intervals.

General study outcomes and caveats: TCR clonal expansion was highest in HAM/TSP patients and lowest in MS patients, with MS patients falling below even healthy controls. Across subjects, expanded clones never shared an identical CDR3 amino acid sequence, which suggests that the TCR-beta repertoires in every group were private.

Per the germline V gene, MDHEN is the CDR1 and SYDVKM is the CDR2. Its CDR3 holds 12 amino acids, cysteine through phenylalanine. Only the CDR3 DNA is retained, 36 bases long and in frame from the first base. A distance of 11 bases separates the germline ends of V and J, which lose 5 bases and 6 bases respectively. cDNA was synthesized by template-switch 5'RACE using a primer carrying a 10-nucleotide random unique molecular identifier by which each TCR transcript was tagged. Each sequencing run produced over 160 million TCR-beta sequences covering 15-18 subjects. The RNeasy kit was used for extraction of total RNA. Using the KAPA Real-time Library Amplification kit, TCR-beta VDJ regions were amplified with primers for the TCR constant region and the 5'RACE anchor. Sample indexes and Illumina adaptors were added in a first PCR, after which library yield was increased in a second PCR. After purification with Ampure beads, the TCR product of roughly 650 bp was size-selected on a 2% E-gel SizeSelection system. Library quality was checked on a Bioanalyzer, concentration was measured with Qubit, and libraries were quantified with the Kapa Library Quantification kit before pooling. An Illumina HiSeq 2500 was used to sequence the libraries paired-end at 2 x 150 bp. To increase sequence diversity, roughly 24-32% phiX was spiked into each library pool. The authors' analysis ran thus. The UMI-based MiGEC pipeline processed quality-filtered reads and removed over 80% of raw TCR sequences during error correction. IMGT germline references were used for alignment of VDJ genes, and clonotypes were defined by a unique CDR3 amino acid sequence together with V-J genes. Clonal expansion, Shannon diversity and CDR3 relatedness (CalcPairwiseDistances, ClusterSamples) were evaluated with VDJtools, and phylogenetic trees were built with CLCbio workbench. Expanded clones were defined as having at least 8 unique UMIs, based on coefficient-of-variation modelling across technical triplicates. TCRdb itself trimmed the public reads at Q25 with fastp, ran MiXCR and retained productive beta chains. Each record represents a unique CDR3 protein, reported with the most common genes and DNA among its rows. The V and J calls and clone size are TCRdb's, not the authors'. In all, the sample holds approximately 89,000 distinct CDR3 sequences, and 13% of those were seen once. The ten most abundant clones make up approximately 4.5% of the sample.

The sample's time point, from its label and the paper: longitudinal time-point 2. Unsorted PBMC libraries were generated from 2 million PBMCs stored in RNAlater at -80 °C until RNA extraction. Peripheral blood was subjected to Ficoll-Hypaque density gradient centrifugation to isolate PBMCs, which were then cryopreserved in liquid nitrogen. This clonotype was observed at least ten times. No antigen is known for it. Qualities for individual bases were not recorded, and no much larger clone is one base off. This TCR was recovered from a female donor with HTLV-1-associated myelopathy (HAM/TSP). The rearranged segments are TRBV28 and TRBJ2-7; the D segment could be TRBD1, given 6 matching bases. Sequencing was done on a sample of PBMCs. The DNA sequence is given as TGTGCCAGCAGTGTTCAGGGGTTCGAGCAGTACTTC. Translated, it gives CASSVQGFEQYF.